In its sample, the clone carrying this TCR beta chain was seen a few times. The target antigen is unknown. PCR was performed using 60 Vbeta and 13 Jbeta primers. The data were produced by immunoSEQ multiplex PCR, yet TCRdb's version contains in-frame clones alone and is incomplete. This sample has about 170,000 clones, with about 85% found just once. These data originate in a study of cytomegalovirus exposure and HLA in healthy donors. Germline-derived CDR1 and CDR2 are SGHRS and YFSETQ. CDR3 length: 15 amino acids. Trimming removed 0 bases from V and 0 bases from J, with 9 bases in between. Findings and caveats of the study: Earlier analysis yielded a pattern in which most TCR beta V segments were productive about 87% or about 30% of the time. Sequencing likely generated an artifact that appeared as a cluster of highly shared sequence variants. Associated with HLA alleles at 0.05 false discovery rate in a later analysis were about 17,000 TCR beta sequences.

At sampling all donors were nominally healthy, likely with unrecorded immune exposures. The rearrangement uses TRBV5-1 and TRBJ1-1, with D uncertain. This receptor was identified in a young man in good health and CMV-seropositive. Sequencing was done on a sample of PBMCs. The CDR3 loop is CASSLVSELNTEAFF. CDR3 coding DNA: TGCGCCAGCAGCTTGGTGTCAGAATTGAACACTGAAGCTTTCTTT.